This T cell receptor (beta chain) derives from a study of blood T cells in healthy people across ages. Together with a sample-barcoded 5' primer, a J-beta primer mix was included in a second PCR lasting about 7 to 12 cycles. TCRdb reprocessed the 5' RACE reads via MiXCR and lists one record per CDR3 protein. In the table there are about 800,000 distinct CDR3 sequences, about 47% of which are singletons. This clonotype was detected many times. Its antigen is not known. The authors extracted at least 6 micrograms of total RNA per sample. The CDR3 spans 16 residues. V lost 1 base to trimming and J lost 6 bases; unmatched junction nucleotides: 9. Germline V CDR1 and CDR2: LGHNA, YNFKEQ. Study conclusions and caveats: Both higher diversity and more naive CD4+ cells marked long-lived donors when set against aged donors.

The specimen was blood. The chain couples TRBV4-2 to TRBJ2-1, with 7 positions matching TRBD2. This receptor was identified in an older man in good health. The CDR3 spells CASSQVLRTSGNEQFF. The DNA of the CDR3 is TGTGCCAGCAGCCAAGTCTTGAGGACTAGTGGCAATGAGCAGTTCTTC.